This TCR beta chain was sequenced in a study of Graves' ophthalmopathy and Graves' hyperthyroidism. General study results and limits: Discriminating ophthalmopathy from stable hyperthyroidism, a 13-signature model attained a sensitivity of 85% to 90% and a specificity of around 77%.

The CDR3 is 12 residues long. Germline V lookup: CDR1 SGHAT, CDR2 FQNNGV. V dropped 1 base and J dropped 11 bases, with 11 bases sitting between them. On this clonotype itself: Antigen: not known.

Amplification of TCR beta CDR3 regions used RNA transcripts. HTBI primers were employed in first-round RT-PCR, then a second-round multiplex PCR followed. From the multiplex PCR reads, TCRdb called clonotypes with MiXCR, one entry per CDR3 protein. This table holds fewer than 250,000 distinct CDR3 sequences, around 28% found once. The specimen was peripheral blood. This chain connects TRBV11-2 to TRBJ2-5; no clear D. The source is a man in his fifties with Graves' ophthalmopathy. The CDR3 region has the DNA TGTGCCAGCAGCTTAGTTCCTCCCCCGCAGTACTTC. As protein: CASSLVPPPQYF. The full variable domain, in which reference TRBV11-2 and TRBJ2-5 provide the parts outside the CDR3, is EAGVAQSPRYKIIEKRQSVAFWCNPISGHATLYWYQQILGQGPKLLIQFQNNGVVDDSQLPKDRFSAERLKGVDSTLKIQPAKLEDSAVYLCASSLVPPPQYFGPGTRLLVL.